This paragraph reports one TCR beta chain. Its antigen is undetermined. The sample is drawn from a study of T cells after yellow fever vaccination. Study findings and constraints: One caveat is that FACS-sorted repertoires could contain abundant clonotypes contaminating from the bulk population.

V was pared by 3 bases and J by 5 bases, with 8 bases of the junction left unmatched. Germline loops: CDR1 SGHDN, CDR2 FVKESK. There are 16 residues in the CDR3. TCRdb independently ran MiXCR on the 5' RACE reads; one entry per CDR3 protein. The sample includes under 95,000 distinct CDR3 sequences, around 7% of them seen just once. The receptor was derived from a man younger than 35 who received the YFV17D yellow fever vaccine. The V call is TRBV14, the J call TRBJ2-1; the match to TRBD2 covers 9 bases. The specimen comprised CD8+ T cells sorted from PBMCs, sampled less than 11 days after the first yellow fever vaccination. DNA for the CDR3: TGTGCCAGCAGCCAGAGACCGGGACTAGCAAACAATGAGCAGTTCTTC. It is translated as CASSQRPGLANNEQFF.